Sequencing of this T cell receptor beta chain was carried out in a study of blood T cell repertoires in COVID-19 (dated by TCRdb to 2018 to 2021). Looking at the study overall: Collaborator samples came from the United States, Italy and Spain and covered acute and convalescent phases of COVID-19. The material from the prospective study consisted of cDNA or gDNA derived from T cells, B-cell-depleted T cells, or PBMCs. The dataset comprised deeply sampled blood TCRbeta repertoires from subjects exposed to, actively infected with, or recovered from COVID-19. The repertoires were released in a freely available public database meant as a resource for research on the immune response to SARS-CoV-2. Samples were obtained from the ongoing ImmuneRACE study (first 160 participants) and from over a thousand subjects provided by 6 global collaborators. Sample metadata almost always included a de-identified subject ID, COVID-19 status, age in years and sex. Where available, HLA class I and class II types were taken from metadata supplied by the sample provider and were not determined by assay-based typing. Study-level results and caveats: The quantity of clinical and demographic metadata differed by source and by participant and was supplied without curation.

This clone has more than one count but fewer than ten. Its antigen target is currently unknown. Base qualities are not at hand, and no much larger clone is one base apart. TCRbeta CDR3 regions were amplified from genomic DNA by means of the immunoSEQ Assay, a bias-controlled multiplex PCR. The original pipeline was this. The number of nucleated cells in each sample was estimated from the amplification of reference gene primers within the assay. To quantify the absolute abundance of each unique TCRbeta CDR3 rearrangement, sequence reads were collapsed and filtered. For each sample, productive Simpson clonality was calculated as the square root of Simpson's diversity index over productive rearrangements. The clones in this table, taken by TCRdb from immuneACCESS, are in-frame only. Not every clone is retained; where verified, under half of the shortfall comes from an unresolved V gene, and the cause of the rest is unknown. V, J and clone size reflect that table, while D and trimming were determined from the DNA. The sample table holds 60,000 to 85,000 clones, of which around 78% were seen once. The ten most abundant clones make up around a sixth of the sample.

CDR1 and CDR2 are read off the germline V gene as SGHDT and YYEEEE. V ends up 4 bases short and J 0 bases short, with an unmatched junction base count of 6. The CDR3 spans 15 residues, from the cysteine through the phenylalanine. Only the CDR3 region is kept as DNA, spanning 45 bases read in frame from base 1. Collaborating institutions collected whole blood in K2EDTA tubes following their own protocols. Collaborator samples were shipped for TCRbeta analysis as frozen whole blood, isolated PBMCs, or DNA extracted from either sample type. Recombination joined TRBV5-6 with TRBJ2-7; TRBD2 aligns with 8 central bases. This clonotype originated in a human donor in a cohort sampled during active COVID-19. Material: peripheral blood. The DNA sequence is given as TGTGCCAGCAGCCGGGAGGGACTTCACTCCTACGAGCAGTACTTC. Translation gives CASSREGLHSYEQYF. With all but the CDR3 taken from the reference TRBV5-6 and TRBJ2-7 genes, the full variable domain is: DAGVTQSPTHLIKTRGQQVTLRCSPKSGHDTVSWYQQALGQGPQFIFQYYEEEERQRGNFPDRFSGHQFPNYSSELNVNALLLGDSALYLCASSREGLHSYEQYFGPGTRLTVT.